These 23 T cell receptor beta chains originate from one sample sequenced in a study of vaccination and CD4 T cells after COVID-19. Treatment described: roughly 11-day PBMC culture with coronavirus spike peptide pools or control peptides (ViraFEST assay). For these receptors, no antigen is known. Sequencing of cultured CD4+ T cell DNA used the Oncomine TCR Beta short-read assay. One entry per CDR3 protein results from TCRdb running MiXCR on the PCR reads. This table holds 15,000 to 20,000 distinct CDR3 sequences, approximately 56% found once. The input for sequencing was CD4+ T cells from blood, cultured in vitro, taken before SARS-CoV-2 vaccination. The receptors were gathered from a human donor who had recovered from COVID-19.

The chain has TRBV20-1 and TRBJ2-7; 12 bases map to TRBD2. J gave up 5 bases and V 3 bases, and 8 bases lay outside the gene matches. The CDR3 loop spans 15 amino acids. Per germline, CDR1 DFQATT and CDR2 SNEGSKA (reference sequence). CDR3 loop: CSASPRLAGVNEQYF. The CDR3 nucleotides read TGCAGTGCTAGCCCCCGACTAGCGGGAGTAAACGAGCAGTACTTC.

The sample holds a few counts of this clonotype. This chain connects TRBV29-1 to TRBJ2-7; the D is unclear. Per germline, CDR1 SQVTM and CDR2 ANQGSEA. The ends were cut back, 6 bases at V and 2 bases at J, with 8 bases in the middle. The CDR3 has 11 residues. CDR3 in amino acids: CSVGAAYEQYF. In DNA form, the CDR3 reads TGCAGCGTCGGTGCCGCCTACGAGCAGTACTTC.

This clonotype was found a few times. This chain joins TRBV20-1 and TRBJ2-7; D possibly uses TRBD1 or TRBD2 (5 bases each). Germline V gives CDR1 DFQATT, CDR2 SNEGSKA (reference sequence). This CDR3 spans 16 amino acids. V was clipped by 0 bases and J by 0 bases, with 15 bases between them. CDR3 in amino acids: CSARDRRDLSSYEQYF. As DNA, the CDR3 is TGCAGTGCTAGAGATCGCCGGGACCTCAGCTCCTACGAGCAGTACTTC.

The chain employs TRBV6-5 and TRBJ2-7, with D unresolved. Per the germline V gene, CDR1 is MNHEY and CDR2 is SVGAGI. This CDR3 spans 15 amino acids. Deletions cut 0 bases from V and 2 bases from J, with 11 bases between. The CDR3 is CASSYSRRTTYEQYF. Written as DNA, the CDR3 is TGTGCCAGCAGTTACTCGCGGAGAACGACCTACGAGCAGTACTTC.

This clonotype was seen once. The chain joins TRBV24-1 to TRBJ2-1; D is unclear. V dropped 3 bases and J dropped 5 bases, with 7 bases sitting between them. Per the germline V gene, CDR1 is KGHDR and CDR2 is SFDVKD. CDR3 length: 13 residues. DNA for the CDR3: TGTGCCACCAGTGATACGCCGAACAATGAGCAGTTCTTC. It is translated as CATSDTPNNEQFF.

The chain joins TRBV29-1 to TRBJ1-2; D unresolved. The germline V gene encodes CDR1 SQVTM and CDR2 ANQGSEA. The CDR3 totals 14 residues. Trimming removed 1 base from V and 4 bases from J, with 13 bases in between. CDR3 DNA sequence: TGCAGCGTTGAAGCCCCAGGTACGGTCTATGGCTACACCTTC. It translates to CSVEAPGTVYGYTF.

The rearrangement joins TRBV7-9 to TRBJ1-4; possibly TRBD1 for D (6 bases). V gave up 5 bases and J gave up 2 bases, with 9 bases separating them. The CDR3 spans 14 residues. Germline assignment: CDR1 SEHNR and CDR2 FQNEAQ (reference sequence). The CDR3 DNA reads TGTGCCAGCAGCCAGGGGATGACTAATGAAAAACTGTTTTTT. Translation gives CASSQGMTNEKLFF.

CDR3 protein: CASSPRDIGTEAFF. For the CDR3, the DNA is TGTGCCAGCAGCCCACGGGACATAGGGACTGAAGCTTTCTTT. The chain employs TRBV7-8 and TRBJ1-1; maybe TRBD1 (6 bases). Germline V gene lookup returns CDR1 SGHVS and CDR2 FQNEAQ. The CDR3 totals 14 residues. V was pared by 5 bases and J by 5 bases, with 15 bases between.

This clonotype was counted between two and nine times. The rearrangement links TRBV11-3 to TRBJ2-5; D possibly corresponds to TRBD1 (5 bases). The CDR3 has 15 amino acids. Germline V gene lookup returns CDR1 SGHNT and CDR2 YENEEA. V was pared by 1 base and J by 5 bases, with 14 bases between. The DNA of the CDR3 is TGTGCCAGCAGCTTAGGGCCACAGGCCGTGGAGACCCAGTACTTC. Protein sequence: CASSLGPQAVETQYF.

The chain uses TRBV7-2 and TRBJ1-1; the match to TRBD1 covers 7 bases. The germline V gene has CDR1 SGHTA and CDR2 FQGNSA. J gave up 11 bases and V 5 bases, and 5 bases lay outside the gene matches. The CDR3 covers 11 residues. The CDR3 region is CASSITGVAFF. CDR3 coding DNA: TGTGCCAGCAGCATTACAGGGGTGGCTTTCTTT.

The gene calls are TRBV30 and TRBJ1-5; maybe TRBD1 (5 bases). Trimming took 2 bases from V and 6 from J, leaving 11 bases between them. CDR1 GTSNPN and CDR2 SVGIG come from the germline V gene (reference sequence). The CDR3 spans 13 residues. The CDR3 DNA sequence: TGTGCCTGGAGTTTCAGGGAGGGTCAGCCCCAGCATTTT. The encoded protein is CAWSFREGQPQHF. Looking up the rest from reference TRBV30 and TRBJ1-5 gives the full variable domain: SQTIHQWPATLVQPVGSPLSLECTVEGTSNPNLYWYRQAAGRGLQLLFYSVGIGQISSEVPQNLSASRPQDRQFILSSKKLLLSDSGFYLCAWSFREGQPQHFGDGTRLSIL.

The rearrangement links TRBV20-1 to TRBJ1-3; D uncertain. CDR3 length equals 12 residues. V was shortened by 0 bases and J by 4 bases, with 4 bases between the two germline ends. Germline CDR1 and CDR2: DFQATT and SNEGSKA (reference sequence). The CDR3: CSARDRGNTIYF. Written as DNA, the CDR3 is TGCAGTGCTAGAGACAGGGGAAACACCATATATTTT.

The J gene is TRBJ1-5, the V gene TRBV7-8; a possible D gene is TRBD1 (5 bases). This CDR3 has 16 amino acids. The ends were cut back, 3 bases at V and 9 bases at J, with 21 bases in the middle. Germline V lookup: CDR1 SGHVS, CDR2 FQNEAQ. The CDR3: CASSFSSGGGLGPQHF. CDR3 in DNA: TGTGCCAGCAGCTTTAGTTCCGGGGGAGGGCTTGGGCCCCAGCATTTT.

This clonotype was seen only a few times. The rearrangement uses TRBV24-1 and TRBJ2-3; TRBD1 aligns across 7 bases. This CDR3 comprises 14 residues. J was trimmed by 2 bases and V by 7 bases; bases with no gene match: 5. Germline V gene sequence: CDR1 KGHDR, CDR2 SFDVKD. CDR3 sequence reads: CATSVGQTTDTQYF. The CDR3 nucleotides are TGTGCCACCAGCGTGGGACAGACCACAGATACGCAGTATTTT.

The chain is built from TRBV5-4 and TRBJ1-5; D might be TRBD1 (6 bases). Germline loops: CDR1 SGHNT, CDR2 YYREEE (reference sequence). V was trimmed by 0 bases and J by 8 bases, leaving 9 bases between them. The CDR3 consists of 13 residues. The CDR3 sequence: CASSLAGQKPQHF. The CDR3 DNA reads as TGTGCCAGCAGCTTGGCAGGACAGAAGCCCCAGCATTTT.

The chain has TRBV2 and TRBJ2-7; the D gene is possibly TRBD2 (6 bases). The length of the CDR3 is 11 residues. V lost 11 bases, J lost 2 bases, and 10 bases lay in between. Germline-derived CDR1 and CDR2 are SNHLY and FYNNEI. The DNA for the CDR3 is TGTGCCGCGGGGAAGGCCTACGAGCAGTACTTC. It specifies CAAGKAYEQYF.

This clonotype was found a few times. The rearrangement joins TRBV27 to TRBJ2-1; D is perhaps TRBD1 (5 bases). The CDR3 has 13 amino acids. Germline V gene lookup returns CDR1 MNHEY and CDR2 SMNVEV (reference sequence). Trimming shortened V by 5 bases and J by 7 bases, and 12 bases separated the two germline ends. This chain's CDR3 is CASSHDRVNEQFF. CDR3 DNA sequence: TGTGCCAGCAGTCACGACAGAGTTAATGAGCAGTTCTTC.

Here the CDR3 reads CASSIGGQRHSPLHF. The CDR3 DNA follows: TGTGCCAGTAGTATAGGGGGACAGAGGCATTCACCCCTCCACTTT. The chain has TRBV19 and TRBJ1-6; 7 bases align to TRBD1. CDR1 and CDR2 (germline): LNHDA, SQIVND (reference sequence). CDR3 length: 15 amino acids. J was trimmed by 8 bases and V by 1 base; bases with no gene match: 5.

The gene calls are TRBV7-2 and TRBJ2-1; D might be TRBD1 or TRBD2, each matching 5 bases. Germline V gene sequence: CDR1 SGHTA, CDR2 FQGNSA. CDR3 length: 17 residues. V was clipped by 4 bases and J by 4 bases, with 20 bases between them. The CDR3 region has the DNA TGTGCCAGCAGCTCAGTGACACTCGGGACCCGTTACAATGAGCAGTTCTTC. This encodes CASSSVTLGTRYNEQFF.

The CDR3 spells CASSIDAAGWTGELFF. For the CDR3, the DNA is TGTGCCAGTAGTATAGATGCGGCAGGGTGGACCGGGGAGCTGTTTTTT. The rearrangement joins TRBV19 to TRBJ2-2; perhaps TRBD1 as D (5 bases). This CDR3 region has 16 residues. In germline, CDR1 is LNHDA, CDR2 SQIVND (reference sequence). Trimming pared 0 bases from V and 5 bases from J, leaving 13 bases between.

The J gene is TRBJ1-2, the V gene TRBV20-1; tentatively, D is TRBD1 (5 bases). Between the trimmed V and J ends, which lost 7 bases and 8 bases, there was a span of 20 bases. From germline, CDR1 is DFQATT and CDR2 SNEGSKA (reference sequence). This CDR3 spans 13 amino acids. CDR3 nucleotide sequence: TGCAGTGTTAAAGACGGCAGGGCTTTCGGCTACACCTTC. This codes for CSVKDGRAFGYTF.

This clonotype was counted a single time. The V and J genes are TRBV18 and TRBJ1-1; D gene unclear. The CDR3 extends over 14 amino acids. V shed 2 bases and J shed 0 bases, with 7 bases lying between them. CDR1 is KGHSH, CDR2 LQKENI, per germline. Here the CDR3 DNA reads TGTGCCAGCTCACCATTGCAAATGAACACTGAAGCTTTCTTT. Translating gives CASSPLQMNTEAFF. Based on the CDR3 plus reference TRBV18 and TRBJ1-1, the full variable domain is NAGVMQNPRHLVRRRGQEARLRCSPMKGHSHVYWYRQLPEEGLKFMVYLQKENIIDESGMPKERFSAEFPKEGPSILRIQQVVRGDSAAYFCASSPLQMNTEAFFGQGTRLTVV.

This clonotype was seen once. The rearrangement links TRBV5-6 to TRBJ2-5; 7 nucleotides match TRBD1. The CDR3 length is 14 residues. Germline CDR1 SGHDT, CDR2 YYEEEE. Losses at the gene ends were 3 bases for V and 2 bases for J; bases not matched to a gene: 4. The CDR3 DNA is TGTGCCAGCAGCTGGCCGGGACAGCAAGAGACCCAGTACTTC. Encoded protein: CASSWPGQQETQYF.